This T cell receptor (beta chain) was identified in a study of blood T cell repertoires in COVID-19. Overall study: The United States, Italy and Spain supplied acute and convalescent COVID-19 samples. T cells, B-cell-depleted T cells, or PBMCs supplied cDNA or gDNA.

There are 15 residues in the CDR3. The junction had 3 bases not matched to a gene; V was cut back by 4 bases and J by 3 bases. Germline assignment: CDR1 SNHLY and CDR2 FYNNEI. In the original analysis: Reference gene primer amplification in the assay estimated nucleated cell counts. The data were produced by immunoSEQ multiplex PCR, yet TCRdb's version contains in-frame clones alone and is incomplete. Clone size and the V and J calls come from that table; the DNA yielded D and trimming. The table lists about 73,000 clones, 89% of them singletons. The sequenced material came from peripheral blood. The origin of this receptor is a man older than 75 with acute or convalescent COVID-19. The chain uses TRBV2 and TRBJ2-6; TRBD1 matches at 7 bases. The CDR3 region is CASSVGTVGANVLTF. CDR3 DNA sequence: TGTGCCAGCAGTGTAGGGACAGTTGGGGCCAACGTCCTGACTTTC.